Presented here are 12 T cell receptor beta chains from one specimen sequenced in a study of T cell repertoires in cytomegalovirus infection. Their antigens remain unidentified. A single record per CDR3 protein comes from TCRdb applying MiXCR to the reads. The data hold approximately 730,000 distinct CDR3 sequences, with almost 30% observed a single time. The sequencing used cultured CD8+ T cells from PBMCs, collected from culture after CMV antigen stimulation. The receptor set was obtained from a human donor in good health (CMV status not recorded). Some clones in this sample may be carry-over from other donors' samples.

This chain uses TRBV9 with TRBJ1-2, with 12 bases that match TRBD1. The CDR3 extends over 14 amino acids. The ends lost 0 bases at V and 6 bases at J; junction bases unmatched: 0. The V gene's germline CDR1 is SGDLS and CDR2 YYNGEE. The CDR3 loop reads CASSVGDRGHGYTF. The CDR3 region has the DNA TGTGCCAGCAGCGTAGGGGACAGGGGGCATGGCTACACCTTC.

This clonotype was picked up a small number of times. The chain combines TRBV7-9 with TRBJ1-1; no definite D call. The CDR3 is 15 amino acids. The germline V gene has CDR1 SEHNR and CDR2 FQNEAQ (reference sequence). Trimming pared 1 base from V and 3 bases from J, leaving 12 bases between. The CDR3 region is CASSLELAVDTEAFF. CDR3 DNA sequence: TGTGCCAGCAGCTTAGAACTAGCTGTTGACACTGAAGCTTTCTTT.

This clonotype was seen only a few times. The chain combines TRBV7-9 with TRBJ1-1; TRBD1 might be the D (5 bases). This CDR3 has 16 amino acids. Trimming pared 2 bases from V and 3 bases from J, leaving 16 bases between. The V gene's germline CDR1 is SEHNR and CDR2 FQNEAQ (reference sequence). CDR3 DNA: TGTGCCAGCAGCTTAAAGACAGCGAAAGCGGACACTGAAGCTTTCTTT. Its translation is CASSLKTAKADTEAFF.

This clonotype turned up a few times. Its ends do not fully match the called genes, so a read error is possible. V usage is TRBV7-8 and J usage is TRBJ2-5; D unresolved. The CDR3 runs 14 residues. The germline CDR1 and CDR2 sequences are SGHVS and FQNEAQ. The CDR3 loop is CASTLSRSEETQYF. The CDR3 bases are TGTGCCAGCACCTTAAGTAGGTCCGAAGAGACCCAGTACTTC. Full variable domain (remainder filled in from reference TRBV7-8 and TRBJ2-5): GAGVSQSPRYKVAKRGQDVALRCDPISGHVSLFWYQQALGQGPEFLTYFQNEAQLDKSGLPSDRFFAERPEGSVSTLKIQRTQQEDSAVYLCASTLSRSEETQYFGPGTRLLVL.

This clonotype was counted a few times. This sequence joins TRBV7-9 and TRBJ2-1; D is unresolved. Trimming took off 3 bases at V and 1 base at J, with 7 bases between the two ends. CDR1 and CDR2 from the germline V gene are SEHNR and FQNEAQ (reference sequence). The CDR3 is made up of 14 amino acids. DNA for the CDR3: TGTGCCAGCAGCTTCGAGGTATCCTACAATGAGCAGTTCTTC. Translating it yields CASSFEVSYNEQFF. The full variable domain, with the rest looked up from reference TRBV7-9 and TRBJ2-1, is DTGVSQNPRHKITKRGQNVTFRCDPISEHNRLYWYRQTLGQGPEFLTYFQNEAQLEKSRLLSDRFSAERPKGSFSTLEIQRTEQGDSAMYLCASSFEVSYNEQFFGPGTRLTVL.

The chain joins TRBV27 to TRBJ1-5, with 8 nucleotides matching TRBD1. The V gene end was trimmed by 6 bases and the J gene end by 9 bases; junction bases not matched to a gene: 7. Germline values: CDR1 MNHEY, CDR2 SMNVEV (reference sequence). This CDR3 is 13 amino acids long. Written as DNA, the CDR3 is TGTGCCAGCAGCGATCAGGGGGCACTGCCCCAGCATTTT. Translation: CASSDQGALPQHF.

This clonotype was observed a few times. The chain combines TRBV5-8 with TRBJ1-2; possibly TRBD1 for D (5 bases). The germline gives CDR1 SGHTS, CDR2 YDEGEE. The V end was cut by 6 bases, the J end by 0 bases, with 9 bases between. This CDR3 contains 13 residues. CDR3 sequence: CASTDSPNYGYTF. DNA of the CDR3: TGTGCCAGCACTGACAGCCCTAACTATGGCTACACCTTC.

The table lists this clonotype with a few counts. This chain uses TRBV14 with TRBJ1-2, with D unresolved. CDR1 is SGHDN and CDR2 is FVKESK in the germline V gene. There are 18 residues in the CDR3. V was pared by 1 base and J by 8 bases, with 26 bases between. The CDR3 protein is CASSQAVPYQGRVQGYTF. CDR3 bases: TGTGCCAGCAGCCAAGCCGTCCCTTATCAAGGTCGAGTTCAGGGCTACACCTTC.

J is TRBJ2-7 and V is TRBV9; 8 positions match TRBD1. V lost 0 bases, J lost 3 bases, and 5 bases stayed unmatched. CDR3 length: 15 amino acids. Germline V lookup: CDR1 SGDLS, CDR2 YYNGEE. The CDR3 here is CASSVAGTGGYEQYF. The CDR3 nucleotides are TGTGCCAGCAGCGTAGCCGGGACAGGAGGCTACGAGCAGTACTTC.

This chain connects TRBV6-2 or TRBV6-3 to TRBJ2-7; 7 positions match TRBD1. In germline, CDR1 is MNHEY, CDR2 SVGEGT. The CDR3 is 16 residues long. The J segment lost 2 bases and the V segment lost 5 bases, leaving 12 bases of the junction unmatched. CDR3 DNA sequence: TGTGCCAGCAGTCCCGGGCCGGGACAGACGACCTACGAGCAGTACGTC. Protein sequence: CASSPGPGQTTYEQYV.

This clonotype appeared a few times. The gene calls are TRBV29-1 and TRBJ2-3; 7 bases are shared with TRBD1. Germline values: CDR1 SQVTM, CDR2 ANQGSEA. The CDR3 sequence is 14 residues long. The J segment lost 2 bases and the V segment lost 5 bases, leaving 7 bases of the junction unmatched. CDR3 loop: CSVKGQMATDTQYF. CDR3 nucleotide sequence: TGCAGCGTTAAGGGACAGATGGCCACAGATACGCAGTATTTT.

Concerning this clonotype itself: With a far larger clone one base away, a read error is the likely cause. The conserved final phenylalanine or tryptophan is absent from the CDR3, which likely points to a read error. This chain joins TRBV7-9 and TRBJ2-5; D remains ambiguous. This CDR3 is built from 10 residues. Germline V gives CDR1 SEHNR, CDR2 FQNEAQ (reference sequence). V was cut by 1 base and J by 6 bases, with 0 bases left in between. CDR3 in amino acids: CASSLETQYL. The CDR3 DNA reads as TGTGCCAGCAGCTTAGAGACCCAGTACCTC.